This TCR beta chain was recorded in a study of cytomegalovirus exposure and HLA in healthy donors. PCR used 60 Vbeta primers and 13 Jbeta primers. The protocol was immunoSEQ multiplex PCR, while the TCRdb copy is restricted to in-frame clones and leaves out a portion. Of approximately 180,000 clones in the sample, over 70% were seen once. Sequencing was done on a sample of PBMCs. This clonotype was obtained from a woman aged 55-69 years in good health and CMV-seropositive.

The CDR3 DNA is TGTGCCAGCAGCTCGTGGACAGGGGATCCTTCGGCTTTCTTT. Translating gives CASSSWTGDPSAFF. This chain links TRBV7-9 with TRBJ1-1; 9 positions agree with TRBD1. Germline V gene data show CDR1 as SEHNR and CDR2 as FQNEAQ (reference sequence). The CDR3 covers 14 residues. V dropped 4 bases and J dropped 11; count of bases not matched to a gene: 11.